One and the same sample provided the 19 T cell receptor beta chains below, sequenced in a study of Ad26.COV2.S vaccination and SARS-CoV-2 variants. Using immunoSEQ multiplex PCR, the repertoire was profiled, and TCRdb retains in-frame clones only, with some absent. Found here are some 300,000 clones, 85% to 90% of them singletons; the top ten hold approximately 1.9%. Treatment given: 19 received Ad26.COV2.S at low or high dose, single or two shots; a few received placebo; per-sample allocation not given. After the first vaccine or placebo injection, samples were drawn on day 63. The input for sequencing was peripheral blood, taken in a trial of Ad26.COV2.S vaccine versus placebo. Every receptor here comes from a person aged 18-60 years who received the Ad26.COV2.S COVID-19 vaccine or a placebo.

This chain uses TRBV30 with TRBJ2-3, with D possibly being TRBD2 (8 bases). Per the germline V gene, CDR1 is GTSNPN and CDR2 is SVGIG (reference sequence). Trimming stripped 3 bases from V and 0 bases from J, with 28 bases between. CDR3 length: 20 residues. The CDR3 DNA sequence: TGTGCCTGGAGCCTAAAATACGGAAAACGGGAGGGGGCGAGCACAGATACGCAGTATTTT. It encodes CAWSLKYGKREGASTDTQYF.

This rearrangement joins TRBV29-1 to TRBJ1-2; tentative D call: TRBD1 (6 bases). Germline V lookup: CDR1 SQVTM, CDR2 ANQGSEA. Deletions cut 6 bases from V and 6 bases from J, with 29 bases between. The CDR3 is made up of 17 amino acids. CDR3: CSVPGSLYRDGSDGYTF. The CDR3 DNA sequence: TGCAGCGTCCCAGGATCACTTTACAGGGATGGGAGTGATGGCTACACCTTC.

The CDR3 DNA sequence: TGCGCCAGCAGCCCCACAACCGGGACCGGGGGTGAAAAACTGTTTTTT. Protein sequence: CASSPTTGTGGEKLFF. V is TRBV5-1 and J is TRBJ1-4; D possibly corresponds to TRBD1 (5 bases). Per the germline V gene, CDR1 is SGHRS and CDR2 is YFSETQ. The V end lost 4 bases, the J end lost 7 bases, and 20 bases lay between the germline ends. This CDR3 has 16 residues. Full variable domain (outside the CDR3, taken from reference TRBV5-1 and TRBJ1-4): KAGVTQTPRYLIKTRGQQVTLSCSPISGHRSVSWYQQTPGQGLQFLFEYFSETQRNKGNFPGRFSGRQFSNSRSEMNVSTLELGDSALYLCASSPTTGTGGEKLFFGSGTQLSVL.

The V call is TRBV7-8, the J call TRBJ2-3; D unresolved. The V and J ends lost 1 base and 4 bases respectively, with 12 bases between them. This CDR3 spans 15 amino acids. CDR1 and CDR2 from the germline V gene are SGHVS and FQNEAQ. CDR3 region: CASSLGGKKADTQYF. The CDR3 DNA follows: TGTGCCAGCAGCTTAGGAGGCAAAAAAGCAGATACGCAGTATTTT. The entire variable domain, with the rest obtained from reference TRBV7-8 and TRBJ2-3, is as follows: GAGVSQSPRYKVAKRGQDVALRCDPISGHVSLFWYQQALGQGPEFLTYFQNEAQLDKSGLPSDRFFAERPEGSVSTLKIQRTQQEDSAVYLCASSLGGKKADTQYFGPGTRLTVL.

The rearrangement uses TRBV5-4 and TRBJ2-1; 9 nucleotides align to TRBD2. The CDR3 runs to 18 residues. The germline V gene encodes CDR1 SGHNT and CDR2 YYREEE (reference sequence). With 4 bases clipped from V and 5 bases from J, the junction kept 16 bases outside the gene matches. This chain's CDR3 is CASSGAHPGRGGNNEQFF. CDR3 DNA: TGTGCCAGCAGCGGGGCTCACCCTGGGCGGGGGGGAAACAATGAGCAGTTCTTC.

V and J are TRBV10-3 and TRBJ2-2, with D perhaps matching TRBD1 (6 bases). Germline CDR1 is ENHRY and CDR2 is SYGVKD. There are 14 residues in the CDR3. V was clipped by 4 bases and J by 3 bases, with 9 bases between them. CDR3 in DNA: TGTGCCATCAGTGCAAGACAGGACACCGGGGAGCTGTTTTTT. Translation gives CAISARQDTGELFF.

The table lists this clone with many counts. This chain connects TRBV10-1 to TRBJ1-6, with TRBD1 matching over 11 bases. Looked up from germline, CDR1 is WNHNN and CDR2 is SYGVQD (reference sequence). CDR3 length equals 15 residues. The trim removed 6 bases at V and 5 bases at J, leaving 3 bases unmatched. The CDR3 sequence: CASRDRGPNNSPLHF. CDR3 bases: TGCGCCAGCAGGGACAGGGGGCCGAATAATTCACCCCTCCACTTT.

This clone came up once. The rearrangement links TRBV7-2 to TRBJ2-4; possible D gene TRBD2, 6 bases. The CDR3 totals 15 residues. Germline CDR1 and CDR2: SGHTA and FQGNSA. Between the trimmed V and J ends, which lost 1 base and 8 bases, there was a span of 15 bases. The CDR3 loop is CASSLVLGGRDIQYF. The CDR3 DNA reads as TGTGCCAGCAGCTTAGTTCTCGGGGGTCGTGACATTCAGTACTTC.

As for this clone: Its ends do not fully match the called genes, so a read error is possible. The V and J genes are TRBV7-7 and TRBJ2-7; D gene uncertain. The germline V gene encodes CDR1 SSHAT and CDR2 FNYEAQ (reference sequence). The CDR3 covers 15 residues. CDR3: CASSLEDGSSYEQYF. The DNA for the CDR3 is TGTGCTAGCAGCTTAGAGGACGGAAGCTCCTACGAGCAGTACTTC.

The chain employs TRBV3-1 (or the pseudogene TRBV3-2) and TRBJ1-3, with D maybe TRBD1 (6 bases). CDR1 LGHDT and CDR2 YNNKEL come from the germline V gene (reference sequence). The V end lost 4 bases, the J end lost 0 bases, and 13 bases lay between the germline ends. This CDR3 is built from 16 residues. The CDR3 DNA sequence: TGTGCCAGCAGCCGCCAGGGGACTAGCTCTGGAAACACCATATATTTT. Encoded protein: CASSRQGTSSGNTIYF.

The chain has TRBV7-2 and TRBJ2-1; no clear D. V was clipped by 5 bases and J by 2 bases, with 1 base between them. The CDR3 runs to 11 residues. From germline, CDR1 is SGHTA and CDR2 FQGNSA. The CDR3 region has the DNA TGTGCCAGCAGCGCCTACAATGAGCAGTTCTTC. Protein sequence: CASSAYNEQFF.

This chain joins TRBV20-1 and TRBJ2-1, with D unclear. V was pared by 3 bases and J by 8 bases, with 8 bases between. The CDR3 extends over 11 amino acids. Per the germline V gene, CDR1 is DFQATT and CDR2 is SNEGSKA (reference sequence). For the CDR3, the DNA is TGCAGTGCTAGTCTGGTGTATGAGCAGTTCTTC. Residues: CSASLVYEQFF.

The CDR3 region is CASSYHGTARGNGYTF. The CDR3 nucleotides read TGTGCCAGCAGTTACCACGGGACAGCAAGGGGTAATGGCTACACCTTC. The chain carries TRBV6-2 or TRBV6-3 and TRBJ1-2, with 7 bases aligning to TRBD1. V was pared by 2 bases and J by 6 bases, with 12 bases of the junction left unmatched. The germline CDR1 and CDR2 sequences are MNHEY and SVGEGT. CDR3 size: 16 residues.

This clone was observed once. This chain uses TRBV9 with TRBJ1-2; TRBD1 matches 7 bases. The V segment lost 0 bases and the J segment 7 bases; nucleotides outside the gene matches: 3. The CDR3 is made up of 13 amino acids. The V gene's germline CDR1 is SGDLS and CDR2 YYNGEE. The CDR3, as DNA: TGTGCCAGCAGCGTAGGGCAGGGGGGTGGCTACACCTTC. It specifies CASSVGQGGGYTF.

This rearrangement joins TRBV27 to TRBJ2-2; tentatively, D is TRBD1 (5 bases). The V gene's germline CDR1 is MNHEY and CDR2 SMNVEV (reference sequence). V lost 5 bases and J lost 5, with 15 bases in between. This CDR3 spans 15 amino acids. For the CDR3, the DNA is TGTGCCAGCAGTCCTGTCCTAGGGGCGACCGGGGAGCTGTTTTTT. It encodes CASSPVLGATGELFF.

At least ten counts were recorded for this clone. The V and J genes are TRBV7-2 and TRBJ2-7; D possibly corresponds to TRBD1 (6 bases). CDR3 length: 14 amino acids. V was pared by 5 bases and J by 2 bases, with 13 bases between. Germline V gene data show CDR1 as SGHTA and CDR2 as FQGNSA. The DNA for the CDR3 is TGTGCCAGCAGCCCGGACAGACAAACCTACGAGCAGTACTTC. Protein product: CASSPDRQTYEQYF.

The CDR3 DNA is TGTGCCAGCAGCTTAGCTTACAGCTACAATGAGCAGTTCTTC. It is translated as CASSLAYSYNEQFF. The chain employs TRBV7-6 and TRBJ2-1; D gene ambiguous. The germline V gene has CDR1 SGHVS and CDR2 FNYEAQ. Trimming took 0 bases from V and 3 from J, leaving 6 bases between them. This CDR3 is 14 amino acids long.

This clone showed up just a few times. This rearrangement joins TRBV27 to TRBJ1-5, with D perhaps matching TRBD1 (5 bases). The CDR3 runs to 15 residues. Germline CDR1 is MNHEY and CDR2 is SMNVEV (reference sequence). Trimming shortened V by 4 bases and J by 2 bases, and 12 bases separated the two germline ends. DNA of the CDR3: TGTGCCAGCAGTTCTGGCAGGGCCGGCAATCAGCCCCAGCATTTT. This gives the protein CASSSGRAGNQPQHF.

This rearrangement joins TRBV7-2 to TRBJ1-5, with D possibly being TRBD1 (6 bases). The CDR3 has 15 residues. Germline CDR1 and CDR2: SGHTA and FQGNSA. The V end lost 6 bases, the J end lost 5 bases, and 17 bases lay between the germline ends. As DNA, the CDR3 is TGTGCCAGCAGTCAAAACAGGGCGGGGGATCAGCCCCAGCATTTT. The encoded protein is CASSQNRAGDQPQHF.